The sequence of this TCR beta chain was determined in a study of spatial heterogeneity in lung cancer. General study results and limits: Ubiquitous expanded tumor TCRs were seen in blood more at resection than at follow-up.

A unique molecular identifier was carried by every single TCR cDNA molecule. TCRdb reprocessed the 5' RACE reads via MiXCR and lists one record per CDR3 protein. In the table there are about 120,000 distinct CDR3 sequences, approximately 12% of which are singletons. Per the germline V gene, CDR1 is LNHDA and CDR2 is SQIVND (reference sequence). There are 15 residues in the CDR3. Germline trimming cut 7 bases from V and 1 base from J; bases unmatched to any gene: 4. This clonotype was found a few times. Its antigen is currently unknown. Time point noted: blood at routine non-recurrence follow-up after resection. Tumor, nontumor lung or frozen PBMC supplied whole RNA, sequenced without sorting.

This sequence was found in a male donor with early-stage non-small cell lung cancer. The sample in question was PBMCs, obtained at follow-up. This chain uses TRBV19 with TRBJ2-2; the match to TRBD1 covers 9 bases. CDR3 amino acids: CASTPGQGNTGELFF. The DNA for the CDR3 is TGTGCCAGTACTCCGGGACAGGGGAACACCGGGGAGCTGTTTTTT. Together with reference TRBV19 and TRBJ2-2, the CDR3 gives the full variable domain: DGGITQSPKYLFRKEGQNVTLSCEQNLNHDAMYWYRQDPGQGLRLIYYSQIVNDFQKGDIAEGYSVSREKKESFPLTVTSAQKNPTAFYLCASTPGQGNTGELFFGEGSRLTVL.